These T cell receptor beta chains were read from a single sample in a study of blood T cell repertoires in COVID-19. Produced via immunoSEQ multiplex PCR; TCRdb's table is partial and in-frame only. The sample holds nearly 350,000 clones, 75% to 90% seen once. The material sequenced was peripheral blood. These TCRs come from a woman between 45 and 65 years old with COVID-19, enrolled during active disease. Both conserved end residues are part of each CDR3. Each record gives: clone size, J gene, D gene, V gene, CDR3 DNA, CDR3 protein. The D gene is left open where the match is weak. Clone size is given for some rows only: seen once, a few or many times, or a class if the clone is expanded.

abundance: NA
j_gene: TRBJ1-1
d_gene: TRBD1
v_gene: TRBV3-1/TRBV3-2
CDR3nt: TGTGCCAGCAGCCAAATAGGGGGCTCCTCTGAAGCTTTCTTT
CDR3aa: CASSQIGGSSEAFF

abundance: NA
j_gene: TRBJ2-1
d_gene: TRBD2
v_gene: TRBV24-1
CDR3nt: TGTGCCACCAGTGAAACTACTAGCGGGGGTTACAATGAGCAGTTCTTC
CDR3aa: CATSETTSGGYNEQFF

abundance: NA
j_gene: TRBJ2-1
d_gene: TRBD2
v_gene: TRBV25-1
CDR3nt: TGTGCCAGCAACCGGGAGGGCACCTACAATGAGCAGTTCTTC
CDR3aa: CASNREGTYNEQFF

abundance: once
j_gene: TRBJ2-7
d_gene: TRBD1
v_gene: TRBV24-1
CDR3nt: TGTGCCACCAGTGACAGGGGGACCCCCCACGAGCAGTACTTC
CDR3aa: CATSDRGTPHEQYF

abundance: NA
j_gene: TRBJ1-6
d_gene: NA
v_gene: TRBV2
CDR3nt: TGTGCCAGCAGTGAGGGACAAGGCTACTCACCCCTCCACTTT
CDR3aa: CASSEGQGYSPLHF

abundance: NA
j_gene: TRBJ2-7
d_gene: TRBD2
v_gene: TRBV19
CDR3nt: TGTGCCAGTAGTATTACTAGCGTCCCCTACGAGCAGTACTTC
CDR3aa: CASSITSVPYEQYF

abundance: NA
j_gene: TRBJ2-1
d_gene: TRBD1
v_gene: TRBV5-1
CDR3nt: TGCGCCAGCAGCCCCCGGGGACAGGGCTTATACAATGAGCAGTTCTTC
CDR3aa: CASSPRGQGLYNEQFF

abundance: NA
j_gene: TRBJ2-1
d_gene: TRBD2
v_gene: TRBV27
CDR3nt: TGTGCCAGCAGCCCGAGCGGGAGCCCTTACAATGAGCAGTTCTTC
CDR3aa: CASSPSGSPYNEQFF

abundance: NA
j_gene: TRBJ2-3
d_gene: NA
v_gene: TRBV11-1
CDR3nt: TGTGCCAGCAGCCTCACCCTACCAGATACGCAGTATTTT
CDR3aa: CASSLTLPDTQYF

abundance: NA
j_gene: TRBJ1-2
d_gene: NA
v_gene: TRBV2
CDR3nt: TGTGCCAGCAGTCCCCCCCCCGGGGATAACTATGGCTACACCTTC
CDR3aa: CASSPPPGDNYGYTF

abundance: NA
j_gene: TRBJ2-2
d_gene: TRBD1
v_gene: TRBV18
CDR3nt: TGTGCCAGCTCACCTGGGACAGGGGGAAACACCGGGGAGCTGTTTTTT
CDR3aa: CASSPGTGGNTGELFF

abundance: once
j_gene: TRBJ1-2
d_gene: TRBD1
v_gene: TRBV2
CDR3nt: TGTGCCAGCAGACGAACCCCGGGACAGGGGGCTTACTATGGCTACACCTTC
CDR3aa: CASRRTPGQGAYYGYTF

abundance: NA
j_gene: TRBJ1-5
d_gene: NA
v_gene: TRBV2
CDR3nt: TGTGCCAGCAGTGAAGCGACGGGTCTTAATCAGCCCCAGCATTTT
CDR3aa: CASSEATGLNQPQHF

abundance: few
j_gene: TRBJ2-7
d_gene: NA
v_gene: TRBV11-3
CDR3nt: TGTGCCAGCAGTCCAGGGGAGAGAGAGCAGTACTTC
CDR3aa: CASSPGEREQYF

abundance: NA
j_gene: TRBJ2-7
d_gene: NA
v_gene: TRBV12-3/TRBV12-4
CDR3nt: TGTGCCAGCAGTTTAGGCGGGGTCGGCGAGCAGTACTTC
CDR3aa: CASSLGGVGEQYF

abundance: NA
j_gene: TRBJ2-5
d_gene: NA
v_gene: TRBV19
CDR3nt: TGTGCCAGTAGTCCTAACAGGGTAAAGATGGAGACCCAGTACTTC
CDR3aa: CASSPNRVKMETQYF

abundance: NA
j_gene: TRBJ2-2
d_gene: NA
v_gene: TRBV5-1
CDR3nt: TGCGCCAGCAGCCCTGGTGGGACACAGAACACCGGGGAGCTGTTTTTT
CDR3aa: CASSPGGTQNTGELFF

abundance: NA
j_gene: TRBJ1-2
d_gene: TRBD1
v_gene: TRBV7-2
CDR3nt: TGTGCCAGCAGCGCTTACAGGGGAAATAATGGTTATGGCTACACCTTC
CDR3aa: CASSAYRGNNGYGYTF

abundance: NA
j_gene: TRBJ2-3
d_gene: TRBD1
v_gene: TRBV5-6
CDR3nt: TGTGCCAGCAGCTTAGAGACAGGGGGCGGCACAGATACGCAGTATTTT
CDR3aa: CASSLETGGGTDTQYF

abundance: NA
j_gene: TRBJ2-5
d_gene: NA
v_gene: TRBV7-2
CDR3nt: TGTGCCAGCAGCTTAGCGGGGGGAGGAGAGACCCAGTACTTC
CDR3aa: CASSLAGGGETQYF

abundance: NA
j_gene: TRBJ2-1
d_gene: TRBD2
v_gene: TRBV11-3
CDR3nt: TGTGCCAGCAGCCCGCCGAGTAGCGGGAGGGCCGGGGGTGAGCAGTTCTTC
CDR3aa: CASSPPSSGRAGGEQFF

abundance: NA
j_gene: TRBJ2-3
d_gene: NA
v_gene: TRBV2
CDR3nt: TGTGCCAGCAGTGACAGAAGCACAGATACGCAGTATTTT
CDR3aa: CASSDRSTDTQYF

abundance: NA
j_gene: TRBJ1-2
d_gene: TRBD1
v_gene: TRBV4-3
CDR3nt: TGCGCCAGCAGCCAGACAGGGAGTCTTAACTATGGCTACACCTTC
CDR3aa: CASSQTGSLNYGYTF

abundance: NA
j_gene: TRBJ2-3
d_gene: TRBD1
v_gene: TRBV5-4
CDR3nt: TGTGCCAGCAGCCAGGGGACAGGGGGTTTAGCAGATACGCAGTATTTT
CDR3aa: CASSQGTGGLADTQYF

abundance: few
j_gene: TRBJ2-7
d_gene: NA
v_gene: TRBV19
CDR3nt: TGTGCCAGTAGTATAGACCCCCAAGCGGGTCCCTCCTACGAGCAGTACTTC
CDR3aa: CASSIDPQAGPSYEQYF

abundance: NA
j_gene: TRBJ2-5
d_gene: TRBD2
v_gene: TRBV14
CDR3nt: TGTGCCAGCAGCCAAGGCCGGGGGGTGGCAGAGACCCAGTACTTC
CDR3aa: CASSQGRGVAETQYF

abundance: NA
j_gene: TRBJ2-3
d_gene: TRBD2
v_gene: TRBV4-2
CDR3nt: TGTGCCAGCAGCCAAGGTTTAGCGGGGGGCACAGATACGCAGTATTTT
CDR3aa: CASSQGLAGGTDTQYF

abundance: once
j_gene: TRBJ2-7
d_gene: TRBD1
v_gene: TRBV5-1
CDR3nt: TGCGCCAGCAGCGAACAGGGGACCTACGAGCAGTACTTC
CDR3aa: CASSEQGTYEQYF

abundance: NA
j_gene: TRBJ2-3
d_gene: NA
v_gene: TRBV21-1
CDR3nt: TGTGCCAGCGAGGTAGCGGTTTTTGGGGATACGCAGTATTTT
CDR3aa: CASEVAVFGDTQYF

abundance: NA
j_gene: TRBJ1-4
d_gene: TRBD1
v_gene: TRBV11-1
CDR3nt: TGTGCCAGCAGCCCACAGGGGGCGGAAAAACTGTTTTTT
CDR3aa: CASSPQGAEKLFF

abundance: NA
j_gene: TRBJ2-7
d_gene: NA
v_gene: TRBV4-2
CDR3nt: TGTGCCAGCAGCCCCCCCGGGTCGCACGAGCAGTACTTC
CDR3aa: CASSPPGSHEQYF

abundance: NA
j_gene: TRBJ2-7
d_gene: NA
v_gene: TRBV5-4
CDR3nt: TGTGCCAGCAGCTTGCTGACTAGTGTCGACGAGCAGTACTTC
CDR3aa: CASSLLTSVDEQYF

abundance: NA
j_gene: TRBJ2-2
d_gene: NA
v_gene: TRBV5-1
CDR3nt: TGCGCCAGCAGCTTGGGGCAGGGGAACACCGGGGAGCTGTTTTTT
CDR3aa: CASSLGQGNTGELFF

abundance: few
j_gene: TRBJ1-2
d_gene: NA
v_gene: TRBV9
CDR3nt: TGTGCCAGCAGCTCATACCCGGGAGCTAACTATGGCTACACCTTC
CDR3aa: CASSSYPGANYGYTF

abundance: once
j_gene: TRBJ2-1
d_gene: TRBD2
v_gene: TRBV7-2
CDR3nt: TGTGCCAGCAGCTTAGCGGGAGGGATGTCCTACAATGAGCAGTTCTTC
CDR3aa: CASSLAGGMSYNEQFF

abundance: NA
j_gene: TRBJ2-4
d_gene: TRBD1
v_gene: TRBV5-5
CDR3nt: TGTGCCAGCAGCTTGGGCCCCAGGGACAGGGCATTAGCCAAAAACATTCAGTACTTC
CDR3aa: CASSLGPRDRALAKNIQYF

abundance: NA
j_gene: TRBJ1-4
d_gene: TRBD1
v_gene: TRBV19
CDR3nt: TGTGCCAGTATGGTCAACAGGGGGTCAACTAATGAAAAACTGTTTTTT
CDR3aa: CASMVNRGSTNEKLFF

abundance: NA
j_gene: TRBJ1-2
d_gene: TRBD1
v_gene: TRBV19
CDR3nt: TGTGCCAGTAGTATAGGGGACAGGCACTATGGCTACACCTTC
CDR3aa: CASSIGDRHYGYTF

abundance: NA
j_gene: TRBJ1-1
d_gene: NA
v_gene: TRBV3-1/TRBV3-2
CDR3nt: TGTGCCAGCAGCCAAGCGTCAACGGAGAGAGGGAGAAACACTGAAGCTTTCTTT
CDR3aa: CASSQASTERGRNTEAFF

abundance: NA
j_gene: TRBJ2-7
d_gene: TRBD2
v_gene: TRBV4-1
CDR3nt: TGCGCCAGCAGCACGAGGACTAGCGGTCGCTACGAGCAGTACTTC
CDR3aa: CASSTRTSGRYEQYF

abundance: NA
j_gene: TRBJ1-2
d_gene: NA
v_gene: TRBV7-8
CDR3nt: TGTGCCAGCAGCCCGACTGTTTATGGCTACACCTTC
CDR3aa: CASSPTVYGYTF

abundance: NA
j_gene: TRBJ2-5
d_gene: TRBD2
v_gene: TRBV27
CDR3nt: TGTGCCAGCAGTCCCGCGGGACTAGCGGGAGGAGAGACCCAGTACTTC
CDR3aa: CASSPAGLAGGETQYF

abundance: once
j_gene: TRBJ1-4
d_gene: NA
v_gene: TRBV15
CDR3nt: TGTGCCACCAGCAGAGATGCCGGGGGAAGTGAAAAACTGTTTTTT
CDR3aa: CATSRDAGGSEKLFF

abundance: NA
j_gene: TRBJ2-1
d_gene: NA
v_gene: TRBV11-1
CDR3nt: TGTGCCAGCAGCTTAGTCCTAGGCAATGAGCAGTTCTTC
CDR3aa: CASSLVLGNEQFF

abundance: NA
j_gene: TRBJ1-1
d_gene: NA
v_gene: TRBV5-1
CDR3nt: TGCGCCAGCAGCTTGGCGTCGAGGAACACTGAAGCTTTCTTT
CDR3aa: CASSLASRNTEAFF

abundance: NA
j_gene: TRBJ2-6
d_gene: NA
v_gene: TRBV19
CDR3nt: TGTGCCAGTAGTTTACAGGGCACCTCCTCTGGGGCCAACGTCCTGACTTTC
CDR3aa: CASSLQGTSSGANVLTF

abundance: few
j_gene: TRBJ2-3
d_gene: TRBD1
v_gene: TRBV19
CDR3nt: TGTGCCATTGGACAGGCCACAGATACGCAGTATTTT
CDR3aa: CAIGQATDTQYF